The present TCR beta chain was sequenced within a study of blood T cell repertoires in COVID-19 (TCRdb year 2020). Regarding the research as a whole: Samples covering the acute and convalescent phases of COVID-19 were provided by collaborators in the United States, Italy and Spain. Where available, HLA class I and class II types were obtained from metadata supplied by the sample provider rather than from assay-based typing. The repertoires were released in a freely available public database meant as a resource for research on the immune response to SARS-CoV-2. The material from the prospective study consisted of cDNA or gDNA derived from T cells, B-cell-depleted T cells, or PBMCs. Subjects who had been exposed to COVID-19, were actively infected with it, or had recovered from it provided the deeply sampled blood TCRbeta repertoires that made up the dataset. Samples came from the ongoing ImmuneRACE study (first 160 participants) plus 1,254 subjects from 6 global collaborators. A de-identified subject ID, COVID-19 status, age in years and sex were almost always included in the sample metadata. Beyond this particular receptor, the publication reports: The quantity of clinical and demographic metadata differed by source and by participant and was supplied without curation.

This clone came up a few times. Its antigen is still unknown. There are no base qualities to consult, and no much larger clone falls within one base. A distance of 13 bases separates the germline ends of V and J, which lose 2 bases and 8 bases respectively. The CDR3, cysteine through phenylalanine, is 13 amino acids long. Of the read, only the CDR3 DNA is kept; its 39 bases are in frame from base 1. For CDR1 and CDR2, the germline V gene (reference sequence) lists MNHEY and SMNVEV. The collaborating institutions used their own protocols to collect whole blood in K2EDTA tubes. For TCRbeta analysis, collaborator samples were shipped as frozen whole blood, as isolated PBMCs, or as DNA extracted from either sample type. TCRbeta CDR3 regions were amplified from genomic DNA using the immunoSEQ Assay, a bias-controlled multiplex PCR. As for how the authors treated the data: Nucleated cell counts per sample were estimated from amplification of reference gene primers within the assay. To quantify the absolute abundance of each unique TCRbeta CDR3 rearrangement, sequence reads were collapsed and filtered. For each sample, productive Simpson clonality was calculated by taking the square root of Simpson's diversity index across productive rearrangements. TCRdb's version of the immuneACCESS table is confined to in-frame rearrangements and falls short of the full clone set. An unresolved V gene accounts for under half of the shortfall where checked; the remainder is of unknown origin. That table is the source of V, J and clone size, and D and trimming were worked out from the DNA. The sample data list about 39,000 clones, and around 79% of these were observed just once. The ten top clones hold approximately 23% of the sample.

The sample comprised peripheral blood. This receptor was identified in a man aged 70 or older with acute or convalescent COVID-19. Recombination linked TRBV27 to TRBJ2-7; the D gene cannot be resolved reliably. The CDR3 reads as follows: CASSLTRRRKQYF. The sequenced DNA: TGTGCCAGCAGTTTAACCAGGCGTAGAAAGCAGTACTTC.